This TCR beta chain was found in a study of T cell responses to AZD1222 COVID-19 vaccine. Germline assignment: CDR1 SGHRS and CDR2 YFSETQ. The CDR3 is 14 amino acids. After removal of 3 bases from V and 8 bases from J, the junction contained 10 bases not matched to a gene. Libraries were prepared by immunoSEQ multiplex PCR; TCRdb keeps only in-frame clonotypes and omits some of them. The sample gives tens of thousands of clones, approximately 85% of which show up once; 12% is in the top ten. This clone was seen repeatedly, ten times or more. The antigen is not known. Points from the study as a whole: Reportedly, nearly half the spike-specific TCRs target unmutated variant regions. Sampled repertoires all dated from after the peak T cell response.

The rearrangement joins TRBV5-1 to TRBJ1-2; TRBD1 matches 7 bases. The sample in question was peripheral blood, obtained 28 days after the second AZD1222 dose. This clonotype was sampled from an adult who received the AZD1222 COVID-19 vaccine. The chain's CDR3 is CASSYDRVGGGYTF. CDR3 coding DNA: TGCGCCAGCAGCTATGACAGGGTTGGCGGGGGCTACACCTTC.